This T cell receptor (beta chain) was recovered during a study of early T cells in non-severe SARS-CoV-2 infection. Background on the study: Bulk RNA isolated from unsorted whole blood underwent sequencing; chains were not paired.

Study observations and caveats: Reliance on VDJdb matching favored anti-spike CD8 responses; private and CD4 specificities were missed.

The CDR3 has 15 residues. From germline, CDR1 is SGDLS and CDR2 YYNGEE. Trimming removed 0 bases from V and 3 bases from J, with 13 bases in between. As concerns this clonotype: The target antigen is unknown.

Tagging with unique molecular identifiers was applied to individual cDNA molecules. Each CDR3 protein gets one entry after TCRdb re-called the 5' RACE reads with MiXCR. Found here are some 80,000 distinct CDR3 sequences, less than 11% of them singletons; the top ten hold 8%. V gene TRBV9 combines with J gene TRBJ2-7; tentative D call: TRBD1 (6 bases). Here the sequenced sample was whole blood, taken at baseline. This TCR derives from an adult who was a healthcare worker with PCR-confirmed SARS-CoV-2 infection or an uninfected control (not recorded which). DNA for the CDR3: TGTGCCAGCAGCGTAGCCCCAGGGACAAGCTACGAGCAGTACTTC. It yields the protein CASSVAPGTSYEQYF.